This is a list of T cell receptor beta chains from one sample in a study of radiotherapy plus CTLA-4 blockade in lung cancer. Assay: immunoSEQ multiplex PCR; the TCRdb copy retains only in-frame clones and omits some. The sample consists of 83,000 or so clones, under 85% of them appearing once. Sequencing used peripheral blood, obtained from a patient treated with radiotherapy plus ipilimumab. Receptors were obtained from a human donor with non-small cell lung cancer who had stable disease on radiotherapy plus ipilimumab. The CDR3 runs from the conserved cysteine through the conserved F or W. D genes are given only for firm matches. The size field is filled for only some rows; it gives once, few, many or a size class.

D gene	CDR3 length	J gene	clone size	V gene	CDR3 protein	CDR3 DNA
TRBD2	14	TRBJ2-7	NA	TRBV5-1	CASSPSGLVGEQYF	TGCGCCAGCAGCCCCTCGGGACTAGTAGGCGAGCAGTACTTC
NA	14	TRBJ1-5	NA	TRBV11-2	CASSLVGGRQPQHF	TGTGCCAGCAGCTTAGTAGGGGGACGGCAGCCCCAGCATTTT
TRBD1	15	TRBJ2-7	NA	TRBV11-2	CASSLWDRGPYEQYF	TGTGCCAGCAGCTTGTGGGACAGGGGGCCATACGAGCAGTACTTT
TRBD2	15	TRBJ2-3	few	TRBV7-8	CASSKRLASTDTQYF	TGTGCCAGCAGTAAGAGACTAGCGAGTACAGATACGCAGTATTTT
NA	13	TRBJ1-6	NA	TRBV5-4	CASSFWGNSPLHF	TGTGCCAGCAGCTTCTGGGGTAATTCACCCCTCCACTTT
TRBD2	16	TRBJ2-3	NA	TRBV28	CASSLGASGRSDTQYF	TGTGCCAGCAGTTTAGGAGCTAGCGGGAGGTCAGATACGCAGTATTTT
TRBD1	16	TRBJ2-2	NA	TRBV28	CASSTGTGQVTGELFF	TGTGCCAGCAGCACCGGGACAGGGCAGGTGACCGGGGAGCTGTTTTTT
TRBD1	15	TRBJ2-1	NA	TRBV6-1	CASSGGQDSYNEQFF	TGTGCCAGCAGTGGGGGACAGGACTCCTACAATGAGCAGTTCTTC
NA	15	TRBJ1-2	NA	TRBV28	CASSLPGAPNYGYTF	TGTGCCAGCAGTTTACCGGGGGCCCCAAACTATGGCTACACCTTC
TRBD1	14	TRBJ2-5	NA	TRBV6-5	CASSGYRGQETQYF	TGTGCCAGCAGTGGCTACAGGGGGCAAGAGACCCAGTACTTC
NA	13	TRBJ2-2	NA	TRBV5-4	CASSPEGPGELFF	TGTGCCAGCAGCCCAGAAGGTCCCGGGGAGCTGTTTTTT
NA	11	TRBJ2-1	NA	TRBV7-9	CASSFGPEQFF	TGTGCCAGCAGCTTCGGGCCTGAGCAGTTCTTC
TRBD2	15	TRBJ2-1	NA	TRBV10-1	CATSHGTAGALEQFF	TGCGCCACCAGCCACGGTACAGCGGGAGCCCTTGAGCAGTTCTTC
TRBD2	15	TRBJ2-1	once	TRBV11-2	CASLKRGRGYNEQFF	TGTGCCAGCCTTAAGCGGGGCCGGGGTTACAATGAGCAGTTCTTC
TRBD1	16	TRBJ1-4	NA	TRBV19	CASSMGSGGTNEKLFF	TGTGCCAGTAGTATGGGGTCAGGGGGAACTAATGAAAAACTGTTTTTT
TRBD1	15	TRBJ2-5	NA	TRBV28	CASSFPGQGQETQYF	TGTGCCAGCAGTTTCCCGGGACAGGGACAAGAGACCCAGTACTTC
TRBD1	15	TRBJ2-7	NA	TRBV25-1	CASTRGTGGSYEQYF	TGTGCCAGCACTCGAGGGACAGGGGGCTCCTACGAGCAGTACTTC
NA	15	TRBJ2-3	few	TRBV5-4	CASSFQGGAADTQYF	TGTGCCAGCAGCTTTCAGGGCGGGGCCGCAGATACGCAGTATTTT
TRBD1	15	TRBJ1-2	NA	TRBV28	CASTKTGTFHYGYTF	TGTGCCAGCACCAAGACAGGGACATTCCACTATGGCTACACCTTC
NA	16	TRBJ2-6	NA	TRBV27	CASRGLGGPGANVLTF	TGTGCCAGCAGGGGCTTAGGCGGACCTGGGGCCAACGTCCTGACTTTC
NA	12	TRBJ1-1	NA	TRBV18	CASSPSGQEAFF	TGTGCCAGCTCACCATCCGGACAGGAAGCTTTCTTT
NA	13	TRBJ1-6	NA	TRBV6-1	CASRRGIDSPLHF	TGTGCCAGCAGGAGGGGGATAGATTCACCCCTCCACTTT
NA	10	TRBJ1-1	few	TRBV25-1	CASRASEAFF	TGTGCCAGCAGGGCGTCTGAAGCTTTCTTT
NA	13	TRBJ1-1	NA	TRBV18	CASSGPDRTEAFF	TGTGCCAGCTCGGGGCCAGACCGGACTGAAGCTTTCTTT
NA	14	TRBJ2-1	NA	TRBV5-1	CASSLWGGGNEQFF	TGCGCCAGCAGCTTGTGGGGTGGGGGGAATGAGCAGTTCTTC
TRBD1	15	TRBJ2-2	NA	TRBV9	CASSVRQGNTGELFF	TGTGCCAGCAGCGTCAGACAGGGGAACACCGGGGAGCTGTTTTTT
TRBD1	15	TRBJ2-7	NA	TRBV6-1	CASSLGQGAFYEQYF	TGTGCCAGCAGTCTAGGACAGGGGGCCTTCTACGAGCAGTACTTC
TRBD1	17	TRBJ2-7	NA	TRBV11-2	CTSSLGGQGLVAYEQYF	TGTACCAGCAGCTTAGGCGGACAGGGCCTTGTCGCCTACGAGCAGTACTTC
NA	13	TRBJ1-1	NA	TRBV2	CASSAPYSTEAFF	TGTGCCAGCAGTGCTCCGTATAGCACTGAAGCTTTCTTT
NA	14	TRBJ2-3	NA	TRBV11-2	CASSLAGAADTQYF	TGTGCCAGCAGCCTGGCAGGGGCAGCAGATACGCAGTATTTT
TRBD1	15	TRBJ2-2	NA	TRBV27	CASSLGTGNTGELFF	TGTGCCAGCAGTCTCGGGACAGGTAACACCGGGGAGCTGTTTTTT
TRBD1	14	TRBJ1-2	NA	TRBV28	CASSLTGGFYGYTF	TGTGCCAGCAGTTTAACAGGGGGTTTTTATGGCTACACCTTC